The entry that follows covers one T cell receptor beta chain sequence. CDR1 is LNHDA and CDR2 is SQIVND in the germline V gene (reference sequence). The length of the CDR3 is 16 residues. Unmatched junction bases numbered 7, after V lost 5 bases and J lost 0 bases. TCRdb's table, derived via immunoSEQ multiplex PCR, lists solely in-frame clones and lacks some. Here the sample spans roughly 400,000 clones, about 93% being singletons. This entry comes from a study of control samples from healthy donors and cancer patients. The clonotype originates from a man between 40 and 49 years old with head and neck cancer. The chain links TRBV19 to TRBJ1-3; TRBD1 aligns across 7 bases. The sample consisted of PBMCs. The CDR3 sequence is CASSPDRAVSGNTIYF. The DNA of the CDR3 is TGTGCCAGTAGTCCAGACAGGGCCGTCTCTGGAAACACCATATATTTT.